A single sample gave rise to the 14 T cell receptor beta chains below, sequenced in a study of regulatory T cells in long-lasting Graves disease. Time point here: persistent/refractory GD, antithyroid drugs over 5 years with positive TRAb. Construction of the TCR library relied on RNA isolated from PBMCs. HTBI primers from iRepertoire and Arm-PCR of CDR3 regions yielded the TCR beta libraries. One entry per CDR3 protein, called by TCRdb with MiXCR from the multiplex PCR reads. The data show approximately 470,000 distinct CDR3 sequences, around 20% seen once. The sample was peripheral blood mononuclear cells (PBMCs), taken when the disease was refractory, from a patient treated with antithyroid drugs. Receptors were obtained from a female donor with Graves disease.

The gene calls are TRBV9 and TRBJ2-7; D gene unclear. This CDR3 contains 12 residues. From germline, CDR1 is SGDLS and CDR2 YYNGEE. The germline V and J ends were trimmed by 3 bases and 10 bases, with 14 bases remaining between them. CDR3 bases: TGTGCCAGCAGCGGGCTCCATTCGTATCAGTACTTC. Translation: CASSGLHSYQYF.

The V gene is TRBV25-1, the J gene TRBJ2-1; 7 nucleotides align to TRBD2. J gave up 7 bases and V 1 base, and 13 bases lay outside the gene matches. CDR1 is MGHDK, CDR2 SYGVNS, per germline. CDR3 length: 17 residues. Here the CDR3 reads CASSEFTSATNPNEQFF. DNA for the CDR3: TGTGCCAGCAGTGAATTTACTAGCGCGACCAATCCGAATGAGCAGTTCTTC.

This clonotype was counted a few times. The CDR3: CASSTSGISYEQYF. In DNA, the CDR3 is TGTGCCAGCAGTACTAGCGGGATCTCCTACGAGCAGTACTTC. The chain has TRBV2 and TRBJ2-7, with 10 bases aligning to TRBD2. The trim removed 5 bases at V and 0 bases at J, leaving 1 base unmatched. Germline CDR1 SNHLY, CDR2 FYNNEI. The CDR3 totals 14 residues.

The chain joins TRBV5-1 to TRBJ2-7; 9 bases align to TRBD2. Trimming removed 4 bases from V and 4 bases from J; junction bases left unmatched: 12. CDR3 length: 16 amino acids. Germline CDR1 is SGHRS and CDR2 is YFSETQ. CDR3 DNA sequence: TGCGCCAGCAGCGGAATACCTAGCGGGACCGGGTACGAGCAGTACTTC. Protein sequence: CASSGIPSGTGYEQYF.

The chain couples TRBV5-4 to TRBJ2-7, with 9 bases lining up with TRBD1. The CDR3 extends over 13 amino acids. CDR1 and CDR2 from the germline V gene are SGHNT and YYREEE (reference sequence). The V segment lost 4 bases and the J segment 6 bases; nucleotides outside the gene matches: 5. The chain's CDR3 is CASSRTGEPEQYF. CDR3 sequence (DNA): TGTGCCAGCAGCAGGACAGGGGAACCCGAGCAGTACTTC.

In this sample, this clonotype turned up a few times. The chain's CDR3 is CASSPTGGYGNTIYF. CDR3 sequence (DNA): TGTGCCAGCTCACCGACAGGGGGCTATGGAAACACCATATATTTT. The chain joins TRBV18 to TRBJ1-3; 10 bases match TRBD1. CDR3 length equals 15 residues. Germline CDR1 reads KGHSH; CDR2 reads LQKENI. Trimming cost V 3 bases and J 3 bases; bases outside gene matches: 2.

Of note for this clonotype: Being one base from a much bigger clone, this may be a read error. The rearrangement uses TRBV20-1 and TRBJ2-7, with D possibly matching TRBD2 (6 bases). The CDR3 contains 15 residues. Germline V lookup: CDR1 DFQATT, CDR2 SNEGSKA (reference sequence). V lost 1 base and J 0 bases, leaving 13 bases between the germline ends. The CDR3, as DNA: TGCAGTGCTAGAGGGGCGGGATCCGCCTCCTACGAGCAGTACTTC. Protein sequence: CSARGAGSASYEQYF.

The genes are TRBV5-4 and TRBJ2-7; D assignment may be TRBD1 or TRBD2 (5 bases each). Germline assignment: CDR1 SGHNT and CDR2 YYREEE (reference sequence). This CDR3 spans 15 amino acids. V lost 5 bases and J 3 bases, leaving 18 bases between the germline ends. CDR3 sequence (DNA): TGTGCCAGCAGTCCCGGCCTGGGGGTGGACTACGAGCAGTACTTC. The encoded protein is CASSPGLGVDYEQYF.

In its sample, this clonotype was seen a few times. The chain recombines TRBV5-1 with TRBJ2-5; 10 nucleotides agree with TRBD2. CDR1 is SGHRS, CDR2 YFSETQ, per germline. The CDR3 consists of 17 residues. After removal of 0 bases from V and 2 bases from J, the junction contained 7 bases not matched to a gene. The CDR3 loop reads CASSLGPAGGPQETQYF. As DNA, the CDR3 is TGCGCCAGCAGCTTGGGCCCAGCGGGAGGGCCTCAAGAGACCCAGTACTTC.

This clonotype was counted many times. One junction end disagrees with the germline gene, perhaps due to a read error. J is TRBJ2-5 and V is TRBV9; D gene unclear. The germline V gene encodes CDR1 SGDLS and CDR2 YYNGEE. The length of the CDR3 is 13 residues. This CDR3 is CASSVVTSEIQYF. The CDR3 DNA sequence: TGTGCCAGCAGCGTAGTCACAAGTGAGATCCAGTACTTC.

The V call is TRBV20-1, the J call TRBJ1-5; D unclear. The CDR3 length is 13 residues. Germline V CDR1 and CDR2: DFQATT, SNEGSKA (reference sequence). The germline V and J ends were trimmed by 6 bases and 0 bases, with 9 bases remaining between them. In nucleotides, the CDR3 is TGCAGTGCGAGCAGAAATAGCAATCAGCCCCAGCATTTT. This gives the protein CSASRNSNQPQHF.

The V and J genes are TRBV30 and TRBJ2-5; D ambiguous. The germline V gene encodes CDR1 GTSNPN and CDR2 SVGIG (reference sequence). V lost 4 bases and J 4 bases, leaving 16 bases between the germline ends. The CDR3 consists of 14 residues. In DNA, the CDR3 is TGTGCCTGGAAAATGGGTCAAGTAAGAGAGACCCAGTACTTC. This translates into CAWKMGQVRETQYF. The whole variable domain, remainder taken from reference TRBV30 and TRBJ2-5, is SQTIHQWPATLVQPVGSPLSLECTVEGTSNPNLYWYRQAAGRGLQLLFYSVGIGQISSEVPQNLSASRPQDRQFILSSKKLLLSDSGFYLCAWKMGQVRETQYFGPGTRLLVL.

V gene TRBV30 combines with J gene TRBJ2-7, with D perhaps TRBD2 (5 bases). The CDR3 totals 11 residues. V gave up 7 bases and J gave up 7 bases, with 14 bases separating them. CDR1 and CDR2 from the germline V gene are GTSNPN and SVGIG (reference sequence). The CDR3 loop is CALGSTGEQYF. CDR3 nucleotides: TGTGCCTTGGGGTCAACGGGGGAGCAGTACTTC.

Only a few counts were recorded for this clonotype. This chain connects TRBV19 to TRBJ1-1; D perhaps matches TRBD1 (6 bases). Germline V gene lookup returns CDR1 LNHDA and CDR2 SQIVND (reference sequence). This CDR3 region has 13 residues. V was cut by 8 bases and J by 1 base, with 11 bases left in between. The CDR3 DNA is TGTGCCAGTGAAAAGGGGGGGAACACTGAAGCTTTCTTT. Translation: CASEKGGNTEAFF.